This T cell receptor (beta chain) originates from a study of T cell responses to AZD1222 COVID-19 vaccine. Turning to the study itself: Pooled together were second doses at about 4 or about 12 weeks.

The assay was immunoSEQ multiplex PCR, and TCRdb's table has in-frame clones only and misses some. The profile covers about 92,000 clones, with around 93% appearing a single time and around 6.9% taken by the ten largest. Germline loops: CDR1 MNHEY, CDR2 SMNVEV (reference sequence). With 8 bases clipped from V and 1 base from J, the junction kept 4 bases outside the gene matches. The length of the CDR3 is 13 residues. Study conclusions and caveats: Donors were chiefly white British, with a greater number of females, and clonal diversity was perhaps underestimated. Nearly half of the spike-specific TCRs reportedly recognize variant regions that carry no mutations.

This clone was recorded only once. What it recognizes is unknown. The specimen was peripheral blood, collected on day 0 of AZD1222 vaccination. V gene TRBV27 combines with J gene TRBJ2-7, with TRBD1 identical over 8 bases. The TCR sequence derives from an adult in good health. The CDR3 reads CASRQGLSYEQYF. CDR3 DNA: TGTGCCAGCCGACAGGGGTTATCCTACGAGCAGTACTTC.